Sequencing of this T cell receptor (beta chain) was carried out in a study of blood T cell repertoires in COVID-19. Study background: Some COVID-19 samples were acute and others convalescent; all came from the United States, Italy and Spain.

In the original workflow: It was from reference gene primer amplification that nucleated cell counts were estimated. Produced via immunoSEQ multiplex PCR; TCRdb's table is partial and in-frame only. The V and J calls and clone size were taken over from that table, and D and trimming were inferred from the DNA. This sample has some 260,000 clones, with roughly 89% found just once. V lost 6 bases to trimming and J lost 7 bases; unmatched junction nucleotides: 6. The germline V gene has CDR1 SNHLY and CDR2 FYNNEI. This CDR3 is 14 amino acids long. Participant ages covered roughly 18 to 89 years across 20 to 25 US areas.

The chain joins TRBV2 to TRBJ1-2, with 12 bases matching TRBD1. The TCR sequence derives from a man between 40 and 49 years old who had recovered from COVID-19. Sequenced material: PBMCs or T cells enriched from blood (not recorded which). CDR3 sequence reads: CASSGTGGGRGYTF. DNA for the CDR3: TGTGCCAGCAGCGGGACAGGGGGCGGGCGTGGCTACACCTTC.